The 13 T cell receptor beta chains in this list originate from one sample, sequenced in a study of CD8+CD57+ T cells in acquired aplastic anemia. Only patients with CD8+CD57+ cell expansion on flow cytometry were chosen for sequencing. It was genomic DNA that served as the template for profiling TCR beta VDJ and CDR3. One entry per CDR3 protein, called by TCRdb with MiXCR from the reads. The table lists about 54,000 distinct CDR3 sequences, 57% of them singletons. The sample taken for sequencing was sorted CD4+, CD8+, or CD8+CD57+ T cells (not recorded which) from PBMCs. All receptors derive from a human donor with aplastic anemia.

The gene calls are TRBV11-3 and TRBJ1-6; D gene ambiguous. The CDR3 covers 13 residues. V gave up 0 bases and J gave up 9 bases, with 6 bases separating them. Germline V gives CDR1 SGHNT, CDR2 YENEEA. This CDR3 reads CASSLDLVSPLHF. CDR3 sequence (DNA): TGTGCCAGCAGCTTAGATCTTGTTTCACCCCTCCACTTT.

This clonotype showed up many times. The rearrangement links TRBV28 to TRBJ2-7, with a possible D match to TRBD1 (6 bases). The germline V and J ends were trimmed by 5 bases and 3 bases, with 17 bases remaining between them. The germline V gene has CDR1 MDHEN and CDR2 SYDVKM. The CDR3 has 15 amino acids. In DNA form, the CDR3 reads TGTGCCAGCAGTCAACCAGGGGTAAACGGCTACGAGCAGTACGTC. Translating gives CASSQPGVNGYEQYV.

This clonotype was seen at least ten times. The chain links TRBV11-2 to TRBJ2-1; 7 nucleotides align to TRBD1. The CDR3 extends over 15 amino acids. Germline assignment: CDR1 SGHAT and CDR2 FQNNGV. V shed 3 bases and J 2 bases; nucleotides not matched to a gene: 4. The CDR3 DNA reads TGTGCCAGCAGCTTCGACAGGGTCACCTACAATGAGCAGTTCTTC. Protein product: CASSFDRVTYNEQFF.

This clonotype has ten or more counts. CDR3 region: CASSPDGGSYNEQFF. Here the CDR3 DNA reads TGTGCCAGCAGTCCCGACGGGGGCTCCTACAATGAGCAGTTCTTC. The chain uses TRBV6-4 and TRBJ2-1; maybe TRBD2 (6 bases). There are 15 residues in the CDR3. Germline loops: CDR1 MRHNA, CDR2 SNTAGT. V lost 5 bases and J 0 bases, leaving 11 bases between the germline ends.

The chain employs TRBV19 and TRBJ1-1; possibly TRBD1 for D (5 bases). In germline, CDR1 is LNHDA, CDR2 SQIVND (reference sequence). The CDR3 runs 12 residues. The V and J ends lost 6 bases and 4 bases respectively, with 9 bases between them. CDR3 residues: CASSPGRTEAFF. CDR3 sequence (DNA): TGTGCCAGTAGCCCAGGGCGCACTGAAGCTTTCTTT.

This clonotype was counted many times. This chain connects TRBV6-1 to TRBJ1-5, with 9 nucleotides matching TRBD1. Germline lookup yields CDR1 MNHNS and CDR2 SASEGT. The CDR3 totals 16 residues. Unmatched junction bases numbered 8, after V lost 7 bases and J lost 1 base. CDR3 nucleotide sequence: TGTGCCAGCACCTCCGGACAGGGGCTGAGCAATCAGCCCCAGCATTTT. It is translated as CASTSGQGLSNQPQHF.

The chain has TRBV5-4 and TRBJ1-4, with a possible D match to TRBD1 (6 bases). CDR3 length equals 14 residues. The germline V and J ends were trimmed by 4 bases and 3 bases, with 10 bases remaining between them. Germline CDR1 SGHNT, CDR2 YYREEE (reference sequence). CDR3 coding DNA: TGTGCCAGCAGCCCGGACAGATCTAATGAAAAACTGTTTTTT. Translating gives CASSPDRSNEKLFF.

This clonotype showed up many times. This chain connects TRBV27 to TRBJ1-2, with TRBD1 identical over 7 bases. The CDR3 sequence is 14 residues long. After removal of 6 bases from V and 3 bases from J, the junction contained 7 bases not matched to a gene. Germline assignment: CDR1 MNHEY and CDR2 SMNVEV (reference sequence). As DNA, the CDR3 is TGTGCCAGCAGCCCACAGGGGCCCGACTATGGCTACACCTTC. Translated, it gives CASSPQGPDYGYTF.

There are many counts of this clonotype. V and J are TRBV12-3 or TRBV12-4 and TRBJ2-1; D remains unclear. Trimming left V 6 bases short and J 1 base short, with 4 bases between. CDR3 length: 12 residues. DNA of the CDR3: TGTGCCAGCAGCCAATCCTACAATGAGCAGTTCTTC. Its translation is CASSQSYNEQFF.

Only a few counts were recorded for this clonotype. The chain uses TRBV20-1 and TRBJ2-6, with a tentative D call TRBD1 (6 bases). The CDR3 is 17 residues long. Germline V gives CDR1 DFQATT, CDR2 SNEGSKA (reference sequence). V dropped 0 bases and J dropped 0 bases, with 12 bases sitting between them. In DNA, the CDR3 is TGCAGTGCTAGAGAAGAGGACAGAAGCTCTGGGGCCAACGTCCTGACTTTC. It is translated as CSAREEDRSSGANVLTF.

The rearrangement joins TRBV19 to TRBJ1-2; possibly TRBD1 for D (5 bases). Germline V gene lookup returns CDR1 LNHDA and CDR2 SQIVND (reference sequence). This CDR3 has 15 residues. The ends were cut back, 4 bases at V and 4 bases at J, with 16 bases in the middle. For the CDR3, the DNA is TGTGCCAGTAGTACCAGCCCGACAGCGGGCTATGGCTACACCTTC. It encodes CASSTSPTAGYGYTF.

V usage is TRBV18 and J usage is TRBJ1-1; unclear D gene. With 3 bases removed from V and 6 bases from J, the gap between germline ends came to 5 bases. Germline loops: CDR1 KGHSH, CDR2 LQKENI. CDR3 length: 11 residues. CDR3 DNA: TGTGCCAGCTCACCCGGGCCTGAAGCTTTCTTT. Its protein is CASSPGPEAFF.

The chain is built from TRBV25-1 and TRBJ2-3; 7 bases agree with TRBD2. The germline gives CDR1 MGHDK, CDR2 SYGVNS. Trimming cost V 1 base and J 1 base; bases outside gene matches: 5. The CDR3 has 16 amino acids. This CDR3 reads CASSESSSGGTDTQYF. CDR3 coding DNA: TGTGCCAGCAGTGAATCCTCAAGCGGGGGCACAGATACGCAGTATTTT.